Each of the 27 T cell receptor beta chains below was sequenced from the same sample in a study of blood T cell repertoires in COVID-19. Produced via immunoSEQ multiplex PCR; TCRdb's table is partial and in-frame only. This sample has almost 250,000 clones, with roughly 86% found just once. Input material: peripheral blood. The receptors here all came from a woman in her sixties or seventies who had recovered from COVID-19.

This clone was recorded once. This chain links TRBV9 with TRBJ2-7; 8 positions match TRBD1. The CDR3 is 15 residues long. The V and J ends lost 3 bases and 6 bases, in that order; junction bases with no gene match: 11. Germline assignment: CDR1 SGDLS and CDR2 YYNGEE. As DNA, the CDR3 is TGTGCCAGCAGCGCGGAATGGAGACAGGGGAGCGAGCAGTACTTC. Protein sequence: CASSAEWRQGSEQYF.

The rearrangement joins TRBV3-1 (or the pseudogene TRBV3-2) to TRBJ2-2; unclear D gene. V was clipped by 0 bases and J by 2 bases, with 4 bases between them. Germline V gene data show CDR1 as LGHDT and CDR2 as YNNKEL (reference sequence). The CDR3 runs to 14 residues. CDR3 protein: CASSQDPNTGELFF. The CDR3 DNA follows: TGTGCCAGCAGCCAAGATCCTAACACCGGGGAGCTGTTTTTT.

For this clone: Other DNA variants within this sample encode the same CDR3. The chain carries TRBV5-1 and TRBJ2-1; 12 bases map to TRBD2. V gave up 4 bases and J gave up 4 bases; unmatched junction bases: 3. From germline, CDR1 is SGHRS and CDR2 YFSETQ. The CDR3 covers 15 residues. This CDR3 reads CASSPGTSGYNEQFF. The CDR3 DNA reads TGCGCCAGCAGCCCGGGGACTAGCGGGTACAATGAGCAGTTCTTC.

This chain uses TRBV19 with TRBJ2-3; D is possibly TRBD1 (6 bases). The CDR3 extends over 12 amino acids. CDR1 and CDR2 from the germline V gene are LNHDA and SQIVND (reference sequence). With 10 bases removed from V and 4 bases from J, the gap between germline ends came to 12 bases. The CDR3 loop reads CATGASPDTQYF. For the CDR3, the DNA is TGTGCCACAGGGGCCTCCCCAGATACGCAGTATTTT.

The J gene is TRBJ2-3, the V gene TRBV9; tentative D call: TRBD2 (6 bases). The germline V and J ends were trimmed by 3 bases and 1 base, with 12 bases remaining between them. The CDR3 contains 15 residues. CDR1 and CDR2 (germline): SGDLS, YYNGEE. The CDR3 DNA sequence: TGTGCCAGCAGCGGCCGGGACTTCCGCACAGATACGCAGTATTTT. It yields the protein CASSGRDFRTDTQYF.

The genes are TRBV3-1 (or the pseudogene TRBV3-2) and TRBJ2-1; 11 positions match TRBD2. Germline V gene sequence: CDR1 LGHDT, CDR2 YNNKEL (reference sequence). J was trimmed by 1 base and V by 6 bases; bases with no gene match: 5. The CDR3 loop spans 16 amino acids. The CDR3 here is CASRLSGGGSYNEQFF. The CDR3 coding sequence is TGTGCCAGCAGGCTTAGCGGGGGGGGATCCTACAATGAGCAGTTCTTC.

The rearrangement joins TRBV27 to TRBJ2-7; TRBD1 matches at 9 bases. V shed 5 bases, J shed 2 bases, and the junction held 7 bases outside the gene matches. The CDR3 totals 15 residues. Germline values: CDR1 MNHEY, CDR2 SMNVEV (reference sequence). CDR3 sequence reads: CASSLAGQGTYEQYF. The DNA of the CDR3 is TGTGCCAGCAGTCTCGCCGGACAGGGGACCTACGAGCAGTACTTC.

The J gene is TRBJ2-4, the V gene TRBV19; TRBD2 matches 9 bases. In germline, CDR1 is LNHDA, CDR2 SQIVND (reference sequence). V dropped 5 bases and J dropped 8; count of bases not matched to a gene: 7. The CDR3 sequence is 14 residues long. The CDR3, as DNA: TGTGCCAGTAGTGTGGCGGGGGGGCGTGACATTCAGTACTTC. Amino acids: CASSVAGGRDIQYF.

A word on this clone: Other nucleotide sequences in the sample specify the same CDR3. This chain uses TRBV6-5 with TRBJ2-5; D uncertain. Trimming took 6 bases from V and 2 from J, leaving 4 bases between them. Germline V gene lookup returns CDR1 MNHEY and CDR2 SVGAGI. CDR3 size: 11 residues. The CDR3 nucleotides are TGTGCCAGCAGGAGGCAAGAGACCCAGTACTTC. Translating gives CASRRQETQYF.

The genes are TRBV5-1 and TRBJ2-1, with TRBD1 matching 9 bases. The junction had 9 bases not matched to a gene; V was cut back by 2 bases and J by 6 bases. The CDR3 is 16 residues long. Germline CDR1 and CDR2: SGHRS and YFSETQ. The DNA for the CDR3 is TGCGCCAGCAGCTTCTTACAGGGGGCGCTCGGCAATGAGCAGTTCTTC. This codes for CASSFLQGALGNEQFF.

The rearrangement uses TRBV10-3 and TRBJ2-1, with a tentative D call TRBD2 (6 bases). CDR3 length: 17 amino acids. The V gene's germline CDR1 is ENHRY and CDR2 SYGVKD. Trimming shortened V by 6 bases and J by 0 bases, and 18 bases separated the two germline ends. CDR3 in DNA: TGTGCCATCAGGGGTTTGGCGGGGCTTAGCTCCTACAATGAGCAGTTCTTC. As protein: CAIRGLAGLSSYNEQFF.

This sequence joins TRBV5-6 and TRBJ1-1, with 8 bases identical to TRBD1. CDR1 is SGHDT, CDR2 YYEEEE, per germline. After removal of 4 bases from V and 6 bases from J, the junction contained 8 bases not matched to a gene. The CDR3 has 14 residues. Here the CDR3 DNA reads TGTGCCAGCAGCCCGCGGGACAGGAGTCCTGAAGCTTTCTTT. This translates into CASSPRDRSPEAFF.

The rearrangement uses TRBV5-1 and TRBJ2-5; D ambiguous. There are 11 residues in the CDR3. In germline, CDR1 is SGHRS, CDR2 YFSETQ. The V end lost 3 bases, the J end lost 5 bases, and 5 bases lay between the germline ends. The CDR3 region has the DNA TGCGCCAGCAGCTCCGGGGAGACCCAGTACTTC. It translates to CASSSGETQYF.

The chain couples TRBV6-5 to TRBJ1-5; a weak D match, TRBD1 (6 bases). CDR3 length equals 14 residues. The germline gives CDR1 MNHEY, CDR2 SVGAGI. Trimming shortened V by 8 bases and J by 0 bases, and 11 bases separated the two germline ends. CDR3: CASCSRGSNQPQHF. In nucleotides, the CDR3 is TGTGCCAGCTGCTCCAGGGGTAGCAATCAGCCCCAGCATTTT.

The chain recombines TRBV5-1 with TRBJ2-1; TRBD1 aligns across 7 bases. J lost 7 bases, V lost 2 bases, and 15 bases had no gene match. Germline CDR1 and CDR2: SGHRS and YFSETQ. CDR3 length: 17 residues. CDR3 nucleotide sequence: TGCGCCAGCAGCTTTGGATCCCGGGACAGACTTTTAAATGAGCAGTTCTTC. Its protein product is CASSFGSRDRLLNEQFF.

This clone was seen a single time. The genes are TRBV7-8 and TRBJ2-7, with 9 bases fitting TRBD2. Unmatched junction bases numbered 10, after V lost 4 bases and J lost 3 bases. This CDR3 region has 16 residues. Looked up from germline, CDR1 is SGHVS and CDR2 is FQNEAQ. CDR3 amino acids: CASSSGRLAVHYEQYF. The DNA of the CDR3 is TGTGCCAGCAGCTCAGGTCGACTAGCGGTTCACTACGAGCAGTACTTC.

This CDR3 reads CGGVMNTEAFF. The CDR3 coding sequence is TGCGGGGGCGTAATGAACACTGAAGCTTTCTTT. The rearrangement uses TRBV20-1 and TRBJ1-1; maybe TRBD1 (6 bases). The CDR3 totals 11 residues. Germline loops: CDR1 DFQATT, CDR2 SNEGSKA (reference sequence).

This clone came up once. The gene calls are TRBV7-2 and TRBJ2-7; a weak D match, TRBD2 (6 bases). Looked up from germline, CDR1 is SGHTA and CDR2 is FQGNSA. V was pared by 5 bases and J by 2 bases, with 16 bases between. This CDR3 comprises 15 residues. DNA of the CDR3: TGTGCCAGCAGCGGAGGGGCCCAGATGACCTACGAGCAGTACTTC. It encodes CASSGGAQMTYEQYF.

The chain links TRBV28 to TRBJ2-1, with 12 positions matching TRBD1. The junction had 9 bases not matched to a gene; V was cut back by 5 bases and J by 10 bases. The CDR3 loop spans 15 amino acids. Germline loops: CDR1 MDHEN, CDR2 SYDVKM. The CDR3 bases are TGTGCCAGCAGTAAACCGGGACAGGGGGCTTTCGAGCAGTTCTTC. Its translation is CASSKPGQGAFEQFF.

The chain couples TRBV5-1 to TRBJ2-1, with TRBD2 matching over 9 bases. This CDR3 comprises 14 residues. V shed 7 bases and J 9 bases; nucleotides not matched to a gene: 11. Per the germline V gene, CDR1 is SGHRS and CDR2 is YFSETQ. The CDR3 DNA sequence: TGCGCCAGCGAGGGGCTAGCGGGGTCGGGTGAGCAGTTCTTC. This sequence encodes CASEGLAGSGEQFF.

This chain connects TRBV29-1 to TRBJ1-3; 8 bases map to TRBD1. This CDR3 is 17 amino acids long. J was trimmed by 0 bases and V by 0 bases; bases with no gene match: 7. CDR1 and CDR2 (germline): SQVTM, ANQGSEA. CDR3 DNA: TGCAGCGTTGAAGATCTACAGGGGGACTACTCTGGAAACACCATATATTTT. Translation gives CSVEDLQGDYSGNTIYF.

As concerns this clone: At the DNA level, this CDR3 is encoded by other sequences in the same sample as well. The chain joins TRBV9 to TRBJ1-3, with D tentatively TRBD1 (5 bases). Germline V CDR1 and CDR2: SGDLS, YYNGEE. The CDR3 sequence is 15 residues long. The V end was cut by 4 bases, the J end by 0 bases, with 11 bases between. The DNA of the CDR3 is TGTGCCAGCAGCCCGGGGGGGTTCTCTGGAAACACCATATATTTT. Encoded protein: CASSPGGFSGNTIYF. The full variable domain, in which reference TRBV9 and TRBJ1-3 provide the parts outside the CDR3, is DSGVTQTPKHLITATGQRVTLRCSPRSGDLSVYWYQQSLDQGLQFLIQYYNGEERAKGNILERFSAQQFPDLHSELNLSSLELGDSALYFCASSPGGFSGNTIYFGEGSWLTVV.

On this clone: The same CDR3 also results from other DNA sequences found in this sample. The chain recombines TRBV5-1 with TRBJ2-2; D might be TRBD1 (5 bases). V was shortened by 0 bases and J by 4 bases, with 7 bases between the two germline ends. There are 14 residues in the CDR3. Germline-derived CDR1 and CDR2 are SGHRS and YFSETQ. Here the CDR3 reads CASSLGRGTGELFF. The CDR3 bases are TGCGCCAGCAGCTTGGGTAGGGGCACCGGGGAGCTGTTTTTT.

The CDR3 DNA reads as TGTGCCAGCAGCCTACAGGTACATCAGCCCCAGCATTTT. Translated: CASSLQVHQPQHF. This chain links TRBV7-8 with TRBJ1-5; D is perhaps TRBD1 (5 bases). Between the trimmed V and J ends, which lost 5 bases and 5 bases, there was a span of 10 bases. CDR1 SGHVS and CDR2 FQNEAQ come from the germline V gene. The CDR3 sequence is 13 residues long.

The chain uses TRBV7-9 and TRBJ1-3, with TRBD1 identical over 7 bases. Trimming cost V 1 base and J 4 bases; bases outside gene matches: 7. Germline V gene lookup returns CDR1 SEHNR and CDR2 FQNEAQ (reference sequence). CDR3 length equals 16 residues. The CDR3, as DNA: TGTGCCAGCAGCTTAGGACAGGGCATCGCCGGAAACACCATATATTTT. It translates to CASSLGQGIAGNTIYF.

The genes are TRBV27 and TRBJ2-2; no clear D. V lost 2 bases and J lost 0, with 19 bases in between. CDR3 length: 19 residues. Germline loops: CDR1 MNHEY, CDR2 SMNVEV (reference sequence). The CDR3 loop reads CASSLLGLPFFANTGELFF. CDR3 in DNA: TGTGCCAGCAGTTTACTTGGGCTGCCGTTTTTCGCGAACACCGGGGAGCTGTTTTTT.

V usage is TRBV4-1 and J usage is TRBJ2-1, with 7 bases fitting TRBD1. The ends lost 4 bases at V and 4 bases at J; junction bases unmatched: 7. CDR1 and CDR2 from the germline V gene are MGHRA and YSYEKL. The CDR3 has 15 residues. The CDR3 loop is CASSRSPDRYNEQFF. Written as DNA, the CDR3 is TGCGCCAGCAGCCGATCACCGGACAGGTACAATGAGCAGTTCTTC.